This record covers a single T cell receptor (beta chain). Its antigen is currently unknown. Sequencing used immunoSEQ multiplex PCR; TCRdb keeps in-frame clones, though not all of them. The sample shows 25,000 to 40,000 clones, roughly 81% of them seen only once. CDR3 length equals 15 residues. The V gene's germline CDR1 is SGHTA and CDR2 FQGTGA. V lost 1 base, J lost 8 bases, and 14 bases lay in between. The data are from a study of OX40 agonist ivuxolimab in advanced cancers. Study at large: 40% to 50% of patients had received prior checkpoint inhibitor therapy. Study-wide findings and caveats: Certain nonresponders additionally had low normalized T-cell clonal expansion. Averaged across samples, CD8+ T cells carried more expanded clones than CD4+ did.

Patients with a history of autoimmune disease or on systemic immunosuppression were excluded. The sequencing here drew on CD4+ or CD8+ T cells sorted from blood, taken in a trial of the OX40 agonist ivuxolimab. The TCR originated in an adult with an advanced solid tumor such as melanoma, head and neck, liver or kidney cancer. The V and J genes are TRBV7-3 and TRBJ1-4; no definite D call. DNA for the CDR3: TGTGCCAGCAGCTTAAGGGCCGGACCGGGAGAAAAACTGTTTTTT. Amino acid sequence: CASSLRAGPGEKLFF.